This T cell receptor beta chain emerged from a study of blood T cell repertoires in COVID-19. Study-wide context: From the United States, Italy and Spain came samples of acute and convalescent COVID-19. PBMCs, B-cell-depleted T cells, or T cells were the source of the cDNA or gDNA that made up the material.

How the authors handled the data: Reference gene primer amplification gave estimated nucleated cell counts. The table came from immunoSEQ multiplex PCR; TCRdb's copy has only in-frame clones and leaves some out. That table gives V, J and clone size, and the DNA gave D and trimming. Among about 150,000 clones, over 75% were seen once, and the ten largest hold more than 40%. V lost 7 bases and J lost 4, with 14 bases in between. The CDR3 has 14 amino acids. CDR1 is LNHDA and CDR2 is SQIVND in the germline V gene (reference sequence). Sequencing used peripheral blood. This sequence joins TRBV19 and TRBJ1-5, with D perhaps matching TRBD1 (5 bases). The TCR comes from a human donor in a cohort sampled during active COVID-19. In DNA form, the CDR3 reads TGTGCCAGTAACTCCTTTGGGGGGAATCAGCCCCAGCATTTT. It is translated as CASNSFGGNQPQHF.